This T cell receptor beta chain was sequenced during a study of response to subunit inactivated influenza vaccine. Study-wide results and caveats: Authors suggested that a seasonal influenza vaccination recruits few new T cells each time.

This clonotype occurred a few times. The antigen is undetermined. TCRdb re-called the RT-PCR reads with MiXCR, one entry per CDR3 protein. The sample yields over 450,000 distinct CDR3 sequences, 10% to 15% seen once. Germline trimming cut 0 bases from V and 1 base from J; bases unmatched to any gene: 6. CDR1 is SGDLS, CDR2 YYNGEE, per germline. This CDR3 has 16 amino acids. The receptor was derived from a man in his fifties who received an inactivated influenza vaccine. V gene TRBV9 combines with J gene TRBJ1-2, with TRBD1 matching 7 bases. Material: PBMCs from blood, obtained 45 days after vaccination. The CDR3 protein is CASSVARDRDNYGYTF. The CDR3 DNA sequence: TGTGCCAGCAGCGTAGCTCGGGACAGAGATAACTATGGCTACACCTTC. Filled out from reference TRBV9 and TRBJ1-2, the complete variable domain reads DSGVTQTPKHLITATGQRVTLRCSPRSGDLSVYWYQQSLDQGLQFLIQYYNGEERAKGNILERFSAQQFPDLHSELNLSSLELGDSALYFCASSVARDRDNYGYTFGSGTRLTVV.